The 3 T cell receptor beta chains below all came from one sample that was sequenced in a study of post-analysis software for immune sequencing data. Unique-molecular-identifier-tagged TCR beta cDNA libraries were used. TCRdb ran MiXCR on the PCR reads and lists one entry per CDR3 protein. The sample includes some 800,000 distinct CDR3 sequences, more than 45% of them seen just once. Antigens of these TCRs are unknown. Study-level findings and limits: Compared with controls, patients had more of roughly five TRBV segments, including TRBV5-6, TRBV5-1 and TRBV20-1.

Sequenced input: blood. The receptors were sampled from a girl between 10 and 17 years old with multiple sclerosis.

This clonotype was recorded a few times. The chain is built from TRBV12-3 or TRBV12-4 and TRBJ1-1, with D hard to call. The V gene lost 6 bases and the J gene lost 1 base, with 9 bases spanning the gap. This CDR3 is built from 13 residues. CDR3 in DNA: TGTGCCAGCAGCCGCCCAGGGAACACTGAAGCTTTCTTT. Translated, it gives CASSRPGNTEAFF.

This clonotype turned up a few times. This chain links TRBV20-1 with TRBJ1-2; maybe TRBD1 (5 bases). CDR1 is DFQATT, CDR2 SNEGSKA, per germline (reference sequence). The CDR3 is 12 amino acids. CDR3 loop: CSAPDSGYGYTF. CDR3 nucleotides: TGCAGCGCCCCCGACAGCGGCTATGGCTACACCTTC.

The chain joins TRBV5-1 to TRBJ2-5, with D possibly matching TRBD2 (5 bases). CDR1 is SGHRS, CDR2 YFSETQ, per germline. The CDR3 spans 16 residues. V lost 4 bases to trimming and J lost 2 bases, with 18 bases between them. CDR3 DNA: TGCGCCAGCAGCCCCGGTATGGGAGCAGCGCAAGAGACCCAGTACTTC. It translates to CASSPGMGAAQETQYF.